The 4 T cell receptor beta chains below all came from one sample that was sequenced in a study of human T cells and chemical hapten exposure. The time point was: pre-sensitization, week 0. Regarding treatment: therapeutic diphenylcyclopropenone sensitization with weekly scalp DPC. TCRdb called the RACE reads again in MiXCR, with one record for every CDR3 protein. The data contain around 62,000 distinct CDR3 sequences, approximately 6.7% of them singletons. This material consisted of whole blood, taken in connection with sensitization to the hapten diphenylcyclopropenone (DPC). These receptors all come from a woman aged 25 to 39 with alopecia areata. Some clones in this sample may be carry-over from other donors' samples.

The sample holds a few counts of this clonotype. In DNA, the CDR3 is TGTGCCAGCAGTTTTTTGGGGGCAAACACTGAAGCTTTCTTT. Translation gives CASSFLGANTEAFF. This chain joins TRBV27 and TRBJ1-1; a weak D match, TRBD1 (6 bases). The V and J ends lost 3 bases and 2 bases respectively, with 10 bases between them. Per the germline V gene, CDR1 is MNHEY and CDR2 is SMNVEV (reference sequence). CDR3 length: 14 amino acids.

This clonotype has a count of ten or more. The chain uses TRBV29-1 and TRBJ1-6, with D tentatively TRBD1 (6 bases). The CDR3 consists of 13 residues. Germline assignment: CDR1 SQVTM and CDR2 ANQGSEA. The V end was cut by 6 bases, the J end by 8 bases, with 14 bases between. The CDR3 loop is CSVQLDSHSPLHF. DNA of the CDR3: TGCAGCGTCCAGTTGGACAGTCATTCACCCCTCCACTTT.

This clonotype showed up many times. The chain recombines TRBV29-1 with TRBJ1-2; the D gene is possibly TRBD1 (6 bases). Trimming took 2 bases from V and 10 from J, leaving 14 bases between them. The CDR3 contains 12 residues. CDR1 and CDR2 (germline): SQVTM, ANQGSEA. The CDR3 DNA sequence: TGCAGCGTTGAAAATTCACAGGGATACTACACCTTC. It codes for CSVENSQGYYTF.

This clonotype was recorded many times. The V call is TRBV5-1, the J call TRBJ1-1; 8 bases align to TRBD1. The V segment lost 4 bases and the J segment 3 bases; nucleotides outside the gene matches: 5. The CDR3 is 14 residues long. Germline V CDR1 and CDR2: SGHRS, YFSETQ. Written as DNA, the CDR3 is TGCGCCAGCAGCCCCGGACAGGGCTACACTGAAGCTTTCTTT. Its protein product is CASSPGQGYTEAFF.